This T cell receptor (beta chain) was captured in a study of cytomegalovirus exposure and HLA in healthy donors. Study conclusions and caveats: Later analysis reportedly placed an Asian-associated ancestry cluster below the approximately 700-donor mean in N-insertions. Later analysis associated a missense DCLRE1C variant with TCR beta V- and J-gene trimming. Other equally common chains were less clonally expanded than HLA-associated TCR beta chains, a later analysis showed.

A multiplex PCR was run with 60 Vbeta primers and 13 Jbeta primers. Only in-frame clones appear in the TCRdb table, and some are missing; sequencing was by immunoSEQ multiplex PCR. Of under 130,000 clones detected, more than 65% appear once; the ten largest clones hold about 7.5%. The V end lost 5 bases, the J end lost 5 bases, and 12 bases lay between the germline ends. Germline V gives CDR1 MDHEN, CDR2 SYDVKM. The CDR3 spans 14 residues. This clone was seen only once. Its cognate antigen is unknown. The chain joins TRBV28 to TRBJ1-4; a possible D gene is TRBD1 (6 bases). Material: PBMCs. This receptor was identified in a man in his forties in good health and CMV-seropositive. Here the CDR3 DNA reads TGTGCCAGCAGTGGGGGACAACGAAATGAAAAACTGTTTTTT. This encodes CASSGGQRNEKLFF.